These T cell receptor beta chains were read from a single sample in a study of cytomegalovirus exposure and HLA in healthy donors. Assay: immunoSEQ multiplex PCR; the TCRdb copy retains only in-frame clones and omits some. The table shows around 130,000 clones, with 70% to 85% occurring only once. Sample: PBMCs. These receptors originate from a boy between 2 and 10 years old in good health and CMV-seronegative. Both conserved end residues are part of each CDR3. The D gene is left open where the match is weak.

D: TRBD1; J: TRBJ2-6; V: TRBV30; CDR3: CARRDRGSGANVLTF
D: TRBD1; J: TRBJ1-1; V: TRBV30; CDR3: CAWSDRDRVGTEAFF
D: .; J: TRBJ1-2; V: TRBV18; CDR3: CASSPSDIGANYGYTF
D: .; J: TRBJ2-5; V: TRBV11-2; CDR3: CASSLGAGPQETQYF
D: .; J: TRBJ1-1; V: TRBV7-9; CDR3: CASSPGGEAFF
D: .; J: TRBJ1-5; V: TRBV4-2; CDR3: CASSRQETSNQPQHF
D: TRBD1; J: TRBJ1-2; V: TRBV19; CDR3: CASRTGTGGYGYTF
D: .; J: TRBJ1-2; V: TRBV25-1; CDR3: CASSEAGNGYTF
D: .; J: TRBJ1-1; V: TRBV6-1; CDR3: CASKKTGTNTEAFF
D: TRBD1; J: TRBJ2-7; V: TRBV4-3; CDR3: CASSQDRDRGHEQYF
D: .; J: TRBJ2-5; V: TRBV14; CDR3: CASSQGPDSIQETQYF
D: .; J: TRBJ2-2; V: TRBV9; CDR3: CASSVAASANTGELFF
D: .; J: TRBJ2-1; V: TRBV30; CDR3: CAWSGGGKSLEQFF
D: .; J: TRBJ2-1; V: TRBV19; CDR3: CASSLPGGFNEQFF
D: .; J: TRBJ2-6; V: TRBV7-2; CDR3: CASSLLGGAGANVLTF
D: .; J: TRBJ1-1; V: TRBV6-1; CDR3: CASSRRDKGTEAFF
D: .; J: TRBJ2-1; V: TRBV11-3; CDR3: CASSLGAGSSYNEQFF
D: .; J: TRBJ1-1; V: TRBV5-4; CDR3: CASSPGRLGAFF
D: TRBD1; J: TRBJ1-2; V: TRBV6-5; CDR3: CATTRGPVGYTF
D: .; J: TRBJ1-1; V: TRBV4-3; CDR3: CASSQSRVNTEAFF
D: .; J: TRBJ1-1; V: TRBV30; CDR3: CAWQGMNTEAFF
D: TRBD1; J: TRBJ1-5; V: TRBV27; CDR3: CASSRDRVLSPQHF
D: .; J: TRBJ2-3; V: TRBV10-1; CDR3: CASSHDRIPSRGTQYF
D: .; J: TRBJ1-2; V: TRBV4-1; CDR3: CASSPEVGEQAFYGYTF
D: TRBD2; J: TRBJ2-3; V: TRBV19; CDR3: CASSIGVGGDSTDTQYF
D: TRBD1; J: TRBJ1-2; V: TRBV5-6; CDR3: CASSSGTGGNGYTF
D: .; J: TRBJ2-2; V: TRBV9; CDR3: CASSGLDGKNTGELFF
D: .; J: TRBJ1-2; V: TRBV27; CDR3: CASSLGRVGYGYTF
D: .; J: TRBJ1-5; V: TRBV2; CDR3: CASSEEWGRNQPQHF
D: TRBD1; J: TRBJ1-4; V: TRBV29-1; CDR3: CSVHRGGEKLFF
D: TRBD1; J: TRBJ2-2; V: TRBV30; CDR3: CAWSVRDRGLFGELFF
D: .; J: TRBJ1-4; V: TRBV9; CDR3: CASSRSGVGEKLFF
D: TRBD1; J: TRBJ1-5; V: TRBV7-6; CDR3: CASSPGTGGRSNQPQHF
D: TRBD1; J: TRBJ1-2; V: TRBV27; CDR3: CASSMTGSDYGYTF
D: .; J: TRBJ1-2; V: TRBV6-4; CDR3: CASSDRIGAYGYTF
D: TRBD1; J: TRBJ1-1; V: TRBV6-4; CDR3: CASSTGADTEAFF
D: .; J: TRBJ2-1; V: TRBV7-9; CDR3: CASSPPKRGNEQFF
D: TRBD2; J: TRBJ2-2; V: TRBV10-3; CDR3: CAISDRGGALSGELFF
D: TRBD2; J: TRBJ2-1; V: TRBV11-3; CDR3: CASSLDGGDYNEQFF
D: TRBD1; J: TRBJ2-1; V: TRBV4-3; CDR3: CASSQDLGQGANEQFF
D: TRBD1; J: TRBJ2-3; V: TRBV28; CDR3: CASSLRPGTGTADTQYF
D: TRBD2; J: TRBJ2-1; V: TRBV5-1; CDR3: CASSFGTSGGDEQFF
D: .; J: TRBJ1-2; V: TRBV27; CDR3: CASSLGGEPNYGYTF
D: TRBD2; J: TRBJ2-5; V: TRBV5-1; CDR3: CASSRGGVETQYF
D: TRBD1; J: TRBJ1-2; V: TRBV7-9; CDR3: CASGSGQGATNGYTF
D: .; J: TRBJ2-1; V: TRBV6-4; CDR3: CASSASGGGPNEQFF
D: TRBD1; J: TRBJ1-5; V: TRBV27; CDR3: CASSLSAGDRDQPQHF
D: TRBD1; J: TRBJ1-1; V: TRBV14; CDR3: CASSQERRTGGKTEAFF
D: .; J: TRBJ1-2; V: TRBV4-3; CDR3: CASSQVGTTAYYGYTF
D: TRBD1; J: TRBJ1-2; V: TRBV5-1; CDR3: CASSSTQGGGYGYTF
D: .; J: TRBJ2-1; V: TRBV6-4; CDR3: CASSDSGGAYNEQFF
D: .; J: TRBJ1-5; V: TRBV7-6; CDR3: CASSLDDRILRGNQPQHF
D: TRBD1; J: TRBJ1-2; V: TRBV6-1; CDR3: CASRGGQGANYGYTF
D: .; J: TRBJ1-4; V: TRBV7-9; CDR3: CASSLNKGYAGTDEKLFF